Listed here is a single T cell receptor beta chain. There is no known antigen for this receptor. Per-base qualities were not stored, and no clone one base away is much larger. The CDR3 sequence holds 18 residues, the cysteine and phenylalanine included. Solely the CDR3 DNA is kept, with 54 bases framed from the first base. V was cut back by 4 bases and J by 0 bases, leaving a gap of 18 bases between them. CDR1 and CDR2 are drawn from the germline V gene (reference sequence): LGHDT, YNNKEL. TCRbeta CDR3 regions were amplified from genomic DNA by means of the immunoSEQ Assay, a bias-controlled multiplex PCR. The source study handled its data this way. The number of nucleated cells in each sample was estimated by amplification of reference gene primers within the assay. To quantify the absolute abundance of each unique TCRbeta CDR3 rearrangement, sequence reads were collapsed and filtered. For each sample, productive Simpson clonality was calculated as the square root of Simpson's diversity index across productive rearrangements. The source is immuneACCESS, and TCRdb retained only in-frame sequences with V and J called. Part of the clones is not carried over; for the studies checked, unresolved V genes explain less than half of this, and the remainder is unexplained. V, J and clone size derive from that table, while D and trimming were established from the DNA sequence. For this sample the table gives about 520,000 clones, of which 70% to 90% were detected only once. The ten largest make up approximately 3% of the sample.

The data stem from a study of blood T cell repertoires in COVID-19 (dated by TCRdb to the early 2020s). General notes on the study: Samples from collaborators originated in the United States, Italy and Spain and spanned both the acute and convalescent phases of COVID-19. The samples were drawn from the first 160 participants of the ongoing ImmuneRACE study and from some 1,300 subjects provided by 6 global collaborators. The prospective study material was composed of cDNA or gDNA derived from T cells, B-cell-depleted T cells, or PBMCs. Deeply sampled blood TCRbeta repertoires from subjects exposed to, actively infected with, or recovered from COVID-19 were included in the dataset. The sample metadata nearly always contained a de-identified subject ID, COVID-19 status, age in years and sex. The repertoires were released in a freely available public database meant as a resource for research on the immune response to SARS-CoV-2. Where HLA class I and class II types were available, the types were taken from metadata supplied by the sample provider, not from assay-based typing.

Each collaborating institution followed its own protocols to collect whole blood in K2EDTA tubes. For TCRbeta analysis, collaborators shipped samples as frozen whole blood, isolated PBMCs, or DNA extracted from either of those sample types. Overall study outcomes, separate from this receptor: Clinical and demographic metadata were provided uncurated, with the amount varying by source and participant.

The sequenced material came from peripheral blood. The chain uses TRBV3-1 (or the pseudogene TRBV3-2) and TRBJ2-2, with a tentative D gene TRBD2 over 7 matching bases. The sequence was collected from a human donor in a cohort sampled during active COVID-19. For the CDR3, the sequence is CASSPHQGRVTNTGELFF. The sequenced DNA is TGTGCCAGCAGCCCACATCAGGGGAGGGTTACGAACACCGGGGAGCTGTTTTTT.